A single sample gave rise to the 24 T cell receptor beta chains below, sequenced in a study of Ad26.COV2.S vaccination and SARS-CoV-2 variants (dated by TCRdb to the early 2020s). Library creation used the immunoSEQ multiplex PCR assay. TCRdb stores this immuneACCESS table with in-frame sequences only. Part of the clones is absent; in the studies checked, under half of the shortfall reflects unresolved V genes, and no reason is known for the rest. This sample holds under 550,000 clones; roughly 90% were observed only once. Clones ranked in the top ten supply less than 15% of the sample. The treatment or condition label on this specimen signifies: approximately 18 received Ad26.COV2.S at low or high dose, single or two shots; 5 received placebo; per-sample allocation not given. For vaccine and placebo recipients, repertoires were sequenced using samples collected on day 63 after the first injection.

The sample consisted of peripheral blood, taken in a trial of Ad26.COV2.S vaccine versus placebo. Receptors were obtained from a person aged 18 to 65 who received the Ad26.COV2.S COVID-19 vaccine or a placebo.

V is TRBV12-3 or TRBV12-4 and J is TRBJ1-1, with D unresolved. The ends were cut back, 8 bases at V and 1 base at J, with 11 bases in the middle. The CDR3 contains 13 residues. CDR3 DNA sequence: TGTGCCAGCGCTCGGCGGGAGAACACTGAAGCTTTCTTT. It encodes CASARRENTEAFF.

This chain uses TRBV28 with TRBJ2-7; TRBD2 is a possible D gene (5 bases). V lost 7 bases and J lost 7, with 26 bases in between. The CDR3 runs to 16 residues. In germline, CDR1 is MDHEN, CDR2 SYDVKM. CDR3 nucleotides: TGTGCCAGCACCCCCTCGTTTGGTGGCAGAGGGAGAGAGCAGTACTTC. Protein product: CASTPSFGGRGREQYF. Combining the CDR3 with reference TRBV28 and TRBJ2-7 gives the whole variable domain DVKVTQSSRYLVKRTGEKVFLECVQDMDHENMFWYRQDPGLGLRLIYFSYDVKMKEKGDIPEGYSVSREKKERFSLILESASTNQTSMYLCASTPSFGGRGREQYFGPGTRLTVT.

The rearrangement uses TRBV5-5 and TRBJ2-1; the match to TRBD2 covers 8 bases. The germline V gene encodes CDR1 SGHKS and CDR2 YYEKEE (reference sequence). J was trimmed by 4 bases and V by 5 bases; bases with no gene match: 8. The CDR3 runs to 15 residues. CDR3 residues: CASRADSGIYNEQFF. The CDR3 coding sequence is TGTGCCAGCAGGGCCGATAGCGGGATTTACAATGAGCAGTTCTTC.

The V and J genes are TRBV6-5 and TRBJ2-7, with 9 bases that match TRBD1. The V gene end was trimmed by 6 bases and the J gene end by 4 bases; junction bases not matched to a gene: 4. This CDR3 has 13 residues. The germline V gene encodes CDR1 MNHEY and CDR2 SVGAGI. The CDR3, as DNA: TGTGCCAGCAGACCGGGACAGGGATACGAGCAGTACTTC. This codes for CASRPGQGYEQYF.

The chain couples TRBV7-8 to TRBJ1-6, with D possibly TRBD1 on 6 matching bases. The CDR3 extends over 14 amino acids. The germline V gene encodes CDR1 SGHVS and CDR2 FQNEAQ. V was trimmed by 5 bases and J by 4 bases, leaving 9 bases between them. CDR3 amino acids: CASSATGYNSPLHF. As DNA, the CDR3 is TGTGCCAGCAGCGCCACAGGGTATAATTCACCCCTCCACTTT.

J is TRBJ1-3 and V is TRBV5-6; the D gene is possibly TRBD1 (5 bases). From germline, CDR1 is SGHDT and CDR2 YYEEEE. V dropped 2 bases and J dropped 6 bases, with 24 bases sitting between them. CDR3 length: 18 amino acids. The CDR3 sequence is CASSFGVDSETGLNTIYF. CDR3 DNA: TGTGCCAGCAGCTTTGGAGTCGACAGTGAAACCGGACTAAACACCATATATTTT.

This chain joins TRBV27 and TRBJ2-7; 7 bases agree with TRBD2. In germline, CDR1 is MNHEY, CDR2 SMNVEV (reference sequence). The CDR3 covers 14 residues. Losses at the gene ends were 6 bases for V and 3 bases for J; bases not matched to a gene: 8. The CDR3 sequence is CASRHLADFYEQYF. CDR3 DNA sequence: TGTGCCAGCAGGCATCTAGCGGACTTCTACGAGCAGTACTTC.

This sequence joins TRBV5-4 and TRBJ2-7; D gene unclear. This CDR3 is built from 11 residues. The V end was cut by 3 bases, the J end by 3 bases, with 4 bases between. Germline values: CDR1 SGHNT, CDR2 YYREEE (reference sequence). The CDR3 DNA is TGTGCCAGCAGCTCCCACTACGAGCAGTACTTC. Encoded protein: CASSSHYEQYF.

This chain links TRBV7-2 with TRBJ2-7; TRBD2 agrees at 8 bases. The germline gives CDR1 SGHTA, CDR2 FQGNSA. The V gene end was trimmed by 1 base and the J gene end by 1 base; junction bases not matched to a gene: 3. This CDR3 is 15 amino acids long. CDR3 coding DNA: TGTGCCAGCAGCTTAGTTGTAGCGGGATCCTACGAGCAGTACTTC. This sequence encodes CASSLVVAGSYEQYF.

The chain has TRBV7-2 and TRBJ1-2; a weak D match, TRBD1 (5 bases). The CDR3 totals 15 residues. With 4 bases removed from V and 5 bases from J, the gap between germline ends came to 17 bases. Per the germline V gene, CDR1 is SGHTA and CDR2 is FQGNSA. In nucleotides, the CDR3 is TGTGCCAGCAGCTCCCAGGCAGGGATAGAATATGGCTACACCTTC. Amino acid sequence: CASSSQAGIEYGYTF.

This clone was observed once. The chain carries TRBV6-2 or TRBV6-3 and TRBJ2-7; D ambiguous. The V gene's germline CDR1 is MNHEY and CDR2 SVGEGT. The germline V and J ends were trimmed by 5 bases and 0 bases, with 17 bases remaining between them. CDR3 length: 16 amino acids. Here the CDR3 DNA reads TGTGCCAGCAGTCAGATAGCAGCGCTAAGCTCCTACGAGCAGTACTTC. It encodes CASSQIAALSSYEQYF.

The gene calls are TRBV12-3 or TRBV12-4 and TRBJ2-1, with D unclear. The CDR3 has 12 amino acids. The V end was cut by 7 bases, the J end by 3 bases, with 7 bases between. The CDR3 protein is CASTINYNEQFF. The CDR3 DNA is TGTGCCAGCACCATAAACTACAATGAGCAGTTCTTC.

The rearrangement joins TRBV25-1 to TRBJ2-1; TRBD2 matches 7 bases. This CDR3 contains 14 residues. From germline, CDR1 is MGHDK and CDR2 SYGVNS. V lost 6 bases and J lost 0; bases outside the gene matches: 2. The CDR3 loop reads CASRGGTSYNEQFF. DNA of the CDR3: TGTGCCAGCAGGGGGGGGACCTCCTACAATGAGCAGTTCTTC.

In this sample, this clone turned up once. The chain is built from TRBV7-8 and TRBJ2-7; 13 nucleotides line up with TRBD2. Germline V gene lookup returns CDR1 SGHVS and CDR2 FQNEAQ. With V trimmed by 1 base and J by 5 bases, 14 bases remained unmatched. The CDR3 extends over 19 amino acids. The CDR3 reads CASSLVSGRTSGSPHEQYF. In DNA form, the CDR3 reads TGTGCCAGCAGCTTAGTGTCTGGTCGGACTAGCGGGAGCCCCCACGAGCAGTACTTC.

V gene TRBV5-6 combines with J gene TRBJ2-7; the D gene is possibly TRBD2 (6 bases). The V gene lost 0 bases and the J gene lost 2 bases, with 9 bases spanning the gap. The length of the CDR3 is 14 residues. From germline, CDR1 is SGHDT and CDR2 YYEEEE. The CDR3, as DNA: TGTGCCAGCAGCTTGGTGGGGGGACCCTACGAGCAGTACTTC. It translates to CASSLVGGPYEQYF.

This clone was found a few times. The chain employs TRBV29-1 and TRBJ1-1, with D uncertain. V lost 3 bases and J lost 2, with 7 bases in between. Germline-derived CDR1 and CDR2 are SQVTM and ANQGSEA. CDR3 length equals 12 residues. In DNA, the CDR3 is TGCAGCGTTGAGAAGTTAAACACTGAAGCTTTCTTT. Its translation: CSVEKLNTEAFF.

This chain connects TRBV7-8 to TRBJ1-6; TRBD1 aligns across 7 bases. Losses at the gene ends were 2 bases for V and 5 bases for J; bases not matched to a gene: 3. CDR3 length: 15 residues. Germline CDR1 is SGHVS and CDR2 is FQNEAQ. The CDR3: CASSLMGTDNSPLHF. DNA of the CDR3: TGTGCCAGCAGCTTAATGGGGACAGATAATTCACCCCTCCACTTT.

The chain joins TRBV3-1 (or the pseudogene TRBV3-2) to TRBJ2-1, with 12 bases aligning to TRBD2. V dropped 7 bases and J dropped 7; count of bases not matched to a gene: 11. Germline V gene lookup returns CDR1 LGHDT and CDR2 YNNKEL (reference sequence). This CDR3 is 16 amino acids long. The CDR3 loop reads CASTHLAGGLKNEQFF. CDR3 DNA: TGTGCCAGCACCCATCTAGCGGGAGGGCTTAAGAATGAGCAGTTCTTC.

This sequence joins TRBV18 and TRBJ2-1; D might be TRBD2 (5 bases). V shed 0 bases and J shed 6 bases, with 9 bases lying between them. The CDR3 runs 14 residues. CDR1 and CDR2 (germline): KGHSH, LQKENI. The CDR3 loop reads CASSPPRGLNEQFF. For the CDR3, the DNA is TGTGCCAGCTCACCACCCCGAGGGCTCAATGAGCAGTTCTTC.

V and J are TRBV29-1 and TRBJ2-2, with D tentatively TRBD2 (6 bases). Per germline, CDR1 SQVTM and CDR2 ANQGSEA. V lost 4 bases and J lost 0, with 6 bases in between. The CDR3 is 13 amino acids. CDR3 region: CSVGLANTGELFF. Here the CDR3 DNA reads TGCAGCGTTGGACTAGCGAACACCGGGGAGCTGTTTTTT.

The rearrangement links TRBV5-4 to TRBJ2-6; D is unresolved. Trimming took 4 bases from V and 0 from J, leaving 5 bases between them. The CDR3 is made up of 14 amino acids. CDR1 is SGHNT and CDR2 is YYREEE in the germline V gene (reference sequence). The CDR3 DNA reads as TGTGCCAGCAGCCGGAACTCTGGGGCCAACGTCCTGACTTTC. Its protein product is CASSRNSGANVLTF.

The chain combines TRBV18 with TRBJ2-7; D gene ambiguous. CDR1 and CDR2 (germline): KGHSH, LQKENI. The CDR3 spans 13 residues. Trimming removed 2 bases at V and 2 bases at J, with 7 bases between. CDR3 sequence: CASSPEVAYEQYF. DNA for the CDR3: TGTGCCAGCTCACCAGAGGTAGCCTACGAGCAGTACTTC.

This clone occurred once. The gene calls are TRBV7-2 and TRBJ1-2, with 8 positions matching TRBD1. Trimming removed 7 bases from V and 4 bases from J; junction bases left unmatched: 8. Germline V gene data show CDR1 as SGHTA and CDR2 as FQGNSA. The CDR3 spans 14 residues. The DNA for the CDR3 is TGTGCCAGCACCACCACAGGGGGGGGCTATGGCTACACCTTC. Its protein is CASTTTGGGYGYTF.

This clone was seen a single time. Within the sample, other DNA sequences also encode this same CDR3. This chain links TRBV7-9 with TRBJ1-6; D uncertain. V shed 1 base and J shed 7 bases, with 2 bases lying between them. Germline CDR1 is SEHNR and CDR2 is FQNEAQ (reference sequence). The CDR3 runs 12 residues. The CDR3 reads CASSLGNSPLHF. The CDR3 DNA follows: TGTGCCAGCAGCTTAGGGAATTCACCCCTCCACTTT.